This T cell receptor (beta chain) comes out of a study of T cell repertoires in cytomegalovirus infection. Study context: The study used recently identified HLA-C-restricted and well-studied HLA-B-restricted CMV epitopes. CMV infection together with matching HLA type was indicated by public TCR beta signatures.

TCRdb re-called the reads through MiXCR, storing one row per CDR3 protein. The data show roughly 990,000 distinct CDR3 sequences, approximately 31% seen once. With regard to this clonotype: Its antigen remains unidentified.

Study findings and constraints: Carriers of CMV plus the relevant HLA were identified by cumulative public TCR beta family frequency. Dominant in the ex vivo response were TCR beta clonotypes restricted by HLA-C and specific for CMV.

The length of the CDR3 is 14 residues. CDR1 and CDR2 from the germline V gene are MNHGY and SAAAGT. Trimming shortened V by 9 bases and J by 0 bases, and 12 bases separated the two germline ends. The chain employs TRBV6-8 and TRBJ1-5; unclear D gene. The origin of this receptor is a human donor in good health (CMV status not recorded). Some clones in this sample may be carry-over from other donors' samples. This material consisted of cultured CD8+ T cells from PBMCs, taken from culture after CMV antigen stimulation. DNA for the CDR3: TGTGCCAGTGAAGAAGGGTTTAGCAATCAGCCCCAGCATTTT. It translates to CASEEGFSNQPQHF.